This TCR beta chain comes out of a study of spatial heterogeneity in lung cancer. This clonotype has a count of ten or more. V lost 6 bases and J 2 bases, leaving 16 bases between the germline ends. The CDR3 covers 15 residues. Germline V CDR1 and CDR2: MDHEN, SYDVKM. As to time point: sample taken at primary tumor resection. Tumor, nontumor lung or frozen PBMC supplied whole RNA, sequenced without sorting. The donor population consisted of approximately 79 patients with untreated, early-stage non-small cell lung cancer. TCRdb processed the 5' RACE reads anew with MiXCR; each CDR3 protein has one entry. The table shows some 23,000 distinct CDR3 sequences, with approximately 6.6% occurring only once.

The chain employs TRBV28 and TRBJ2-5; TRBD2 might be the D (6 bases). Sequenced here: PBMCs, sampled at surgery. This receptor was obtained from a male donor with early-stage non-small cell lung cancer. The CDR3 loop reads CASSPPASVQETQYF. The CDR3 region has the DNA TGTGCCAGCAGCCCACCGGCTAGCGTGCAAGAGACCCAGTACTTC.